This is a list of T cell receptor beta chains from one sample in a study of cytomegalovirus exposure and HLA in healthy donors. TCRdb's copy holds only in-frame clones and misses some; the assay was immunoSEQ multiplex PCR. The sample holds some 67,000 clones. Sequencing was performed on PBMCs. The receptors shown here come from a woman in her twenties or thirties in good health and CMV-seronegative. Both conserved end residues are part of each CDR3. D genes are given only for firm matches.

-	TRBV6-1	TRBJ1-4	CASSDKGRQGNEKLFF	TGTGCCAGCAGTGATAAAGGGCGGCAGGGGAATGAAAAACTGTTTTTT
TRBD2	TRBV28	TRBJ2-5	CASCGTSGGQETQYF	TGTGCCAGCTGCGGGACTAGCGGGGGCCAAGAGACCCAGTACTTC
TRBD1	TRBV19	TRBJ1-5	CASSVQGGNQPQHF	TGTGCCAGTAGTGTACAGGGGGGCAATCAGCCCCAGCATTTT
-	TRBV7-2	TRBJ2-3	CASSLVAGHTDTQYF	TGTGCCAGCAGCTTAGTGGCGGGGCACACAGATACGCAGTATTTT
-	TRBV29-1	TRBJ2-7	CSVQGSGYEQYF	TGCAGCGTTCAGGGTAGCGGATACGAGCAGTACTTC
TRBD1	TRBV5-1	TRBJ2-1	CASSFTGGNGLDEQFF	TGCGCCAGCAGCTTTACAGGGGGTAATGGTCTCGATGAGCAGTTCTTC
TRBD2	TRBV4-3	TRBJ2-7	CASSKGLAGDPYEQYF	TGCGCCAGCAGCAAGGGACTAGCGGGGGACCCCTACGAGCAGTACTTC
-	TRBV9	TRBJ2-7	CASSPLDRSYEQYF	TGTGCCAGCAGCCCACTGGACAGATCCTACGAGCAGTACTTC
TRBD2	TRBV4-1	TRBJ2-7	CASAPGGWASYEQYF	TGCGCCAGCGCCCCGGGAGGTTGGGCCTCCTACGAGCAGTACTTC
-	TRBV28	TRBJ2-7	CASSSLPGVYEQYF	TGTGCCAGCAGTTCCCTACCGGGGGTCTACGAGCAGTACTTC
-	TRBV27	TRBJ2-1	CASTPLGLPTTREQFF	TGTGCCAGCACCCCCCTGGGGCTCCCCACTACAAGGGAGCAGTTCTTC
-	TRBV11-2	TRBJ1-1	CASSLVVLMNTEAFF	TGTGCCAGCAGCTTAGTTGTACTCATGAACACTGAAGCTTTCTTT
TRBD1	TRBV5-6	TRBJ2-7	CASSPGQGNYEQYF	TGTGCCAGCAGCCCCGGACAGGGGAACTACGAGCAGTACTTC
-	TRBV6-6	TRBJ1-5	CASRLDSNQPQHF	TGTGCCAGTCGACTTGATAGCAATCAGCCCCAGCATTTT
-	TRBV5-6	TRBJ1-2	CASSLALNRAGYTF	TGTGCCAGCAGCTTGGCCCTTAACAGGGCCGGCTACACCTTC
TRBD2	TRBV10-3	TRBJ2-2	CAISGLAGGGELFF	TGTGCCATCAGCGGACTAGCGGGTGGCGGGGAGCTGTTTTTT
TRBD1	TRBV6-5	TRBJ1-1	CASSYSIGGSEAFF	TGTGCCAGCAGTTACTCGATAGGGGGCTCTGAAGCTTTCTTT
TRBD1	TRBV18	TRBJ1-1	CASSFGTGEAFF	TGTGCCAGCTCGTTCGGGACAGGGGAGGCTTTCTTT
TRBD1	TRBV7-7	TRBJ2-3	CASSFRDSSTDTQYF	TGTGCTAGCAGCTTCCGGGACAGTAGCACAGATACGCAGTATTTT
TRBD2	TRBV20-1	TRBJ2-7	CSRTRGYEQYF	TGCAGCCGGACTAGGGGCTACGAGCAGTACTTC